This T cell receptor beta chain was observed in a study of T cells in Graves' hyperthyroidism and ophthalmopathy. Many counts were recorded for this clonotype. The antigen is undetermined. Overall study results and limits: Through a model of 13 V-J features, ophthalmopathy was separated from stable hyperthyroidism. Blood samples included most of the expanded thyroid clonotypes exceeding 0.001.

It was RNA transcripts that yielded the amplified TCR beta CDR3 regions. Researchers ran a first-round RT-PCR on the TCR CDR3 using the HTBI primer set. Using its own MiXCR run on the multiplex PCR reads, TCRdb lists one record per CDR3 protein. The repertoire holds hundreds of thousands of distinct CDR3 sequences, with roughly 15% as singletons. CDR1 MNHEY and CDR2 SVGAGI come from the germline V gene. This CDR3 is built from 14 residues. With 1 base removed from V and 1 base from J, the gap between germline ends came to 7 bases. The sample was blood. The V and J genes are TRBV6-5 and TRBJ1-1; D may be TRBD1 (5 bases). The sequence was obtained from a woman under 30 with Graves' hyperthyroidism. The CDR3 DNA reads as TGTGCCAGCAGTTACTATGGACAGAACACTGAAGCTTTCTTT. Translated: CASSYYGQNTEAFF.